This T cell receptor (beta chain) was retrieved from a study of early T cells in non-severe SARS-CoV-2 infection. About the research overall: Sequencing targeted bulk RNA from unsorted whole blood, leaving chains unpaired.

Germline V gene data show CDR1 as MNHEY and CDR2 as SMNVEV (reference sequence). This CDR3 has 17 amino acids. Trimming cost V 2 bases and J 7 bases, with 18 bases left between them. This clonotype was observed a handful of times. cDNA molecules, individually, were tagged with unique molecular identifiers. TCRdb fed the 5' RACE reads into MiXCR, producing one record per CDR3 protein. The sample carries 63,000 or so distinct CDR3 sequences, about an eighth recorded once. This receptor was identified in an adult who was a healthcare worker with PCR-confirmed SARS-CoV-2 infection or an uninfected control (not recorded which). This chain joins TRBV27 and TRBJ1-6, with a tentative D call TRBD1 (6 bases). This sample comprised whole blood, obtained at baseline. The CDR3 nucleotides are TGTGCCAGCAGTTTACCTCCAAGGACGGGGGGCAATTCACCCCTCCACTTT. Its protein is CASSLPPRTGGNSPLHF.